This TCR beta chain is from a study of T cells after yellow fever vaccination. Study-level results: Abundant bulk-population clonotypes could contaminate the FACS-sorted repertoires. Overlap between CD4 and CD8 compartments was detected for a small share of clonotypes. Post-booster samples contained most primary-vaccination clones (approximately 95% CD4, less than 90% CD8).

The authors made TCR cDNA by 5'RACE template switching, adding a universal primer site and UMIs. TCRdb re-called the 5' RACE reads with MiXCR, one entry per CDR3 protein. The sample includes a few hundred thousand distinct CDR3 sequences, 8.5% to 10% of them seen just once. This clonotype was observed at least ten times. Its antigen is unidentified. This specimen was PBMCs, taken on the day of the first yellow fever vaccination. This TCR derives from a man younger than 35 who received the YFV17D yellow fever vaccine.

The CDR3 sequence: CASSLTYEQYF. Written as DNA, the CDR3 is TGTGCCAGCAGTTTAACCTACGAGCAGTACTTC. V is TRBV7-9 and J is TRBJ2-7; D is uncertain. Germline V gives CDR1 SEHNR, CDR2 FQNEAQ (reference sequence). This CDR3 region has 11 residues. V was trimmed by 6 bases and J by 2 bases, leaving 5 bases between them.